The clone carrying this T cell receptor (beta chain) was observed a handful of times. The antigen remains undetermined. The donors, aged roughly 6 to 95, were healthy Caucasians from Russia. The sample is drawn from a study of blood T cells in healthy people across ages. Findings of the study overall: The percentage of naive T cells correlated strongly with TCR beta diversity. While age rose, TCR beta diversity per million T cells dropped in a roughly linear way.

Through a sample-barcoded 5' primer and a J-beta primer mix, a second PCR was run for about 6 to 11 cycles. The template-switch adaptor, which had 12 random nucleotides, put a tag on each cDNA molecule. TCRdb ran MiXCR on the 5' RACE reads and lists one entry per CDR3 protein. The sample includes more than 650,000 distinct CDR3 sequences, less than 70% of them seen just once. This clonotype was sampled from a man aged 80 or over in good health. Sequencing used blood.

CDR3 nucleotides: TGTGCCAGCAGTTTAGCGTTAAGGGAAGGCCGTGAAAAACTGTTTTTT. Encoded protein: CASSLALREGREKLFF. V is TRBV12-3 or TRBV12-4 and J is TRBJ1-4, with unresolved D. This CDR3 is built from 16 residues. V was trimmed by 0 bases and J by 7 bases, leaving 15 bases between them.